The following is a T cell receptor (beta chain) sequence with its context. The source of the sample is a study of CD8+ T cells in alopecia areata. Isolated RNA was reverse transcribed into cDNA used as the sequencing template. Method: immunoSEQ multiplex PCR; TCRdb's copy keeps in-frame clones and lacks some. The sample has 180,000 or so clones; roughly 63% are singletons. Germline lookup yields CDR1 GTSNPN and CDR2 SVGIG (reference sequence). CDR3 length equals 14 residues. V was trimmed by 3 bases and J by 1 base, leaving 12 bases between them. The source was CD4+ T cells sorted from blood, collected at week 0. V and J are TRBV30 and TRBJ1-1; TRBD1 is a possible D gene (5 bases). This receptor was obtained from a human donor with alopecia areata. CDR3 in amino acids: CAWRPGTPNTEAFF. In nucleotides, the CDR3 is TGTGCCTGGAGGCCAGGGACTCCGAACACTGAAGCTTTCTTT.